This T cell receptor (beta chain) derives from a study of T cell repertoires in cytomegalovirus infection. TCRdb called the reads again in MiXCR, with one record for every CDR3 protein. The table shows approximately 550,000 distinct CDR3 sequences, with approximately 17% occurring only once. This clonotype has a handful of counts. Antigen unknown. Study-level points and caveats: Clonotypes of TCR beta that were HLA-C-restricted and CMV-specific dominated the ex vivo response. The cumulative frequency of public TCR beta families identified carriers of CMV plus the relevant HLA.

CDR1 and CDR2 (germline): LGHDT, YNNKEL (reference sequence). The trim removed 2 bases at V and 4 bases at J, leaving 4 bases unmatched. The CDR3 runs 14 residues. This sequence was found in a human donor in good health (CMV status not recorded). Some clones in this sample may be carry-over from other donors' samples. The chain uses TRBV3-1 and TRBJ1-2, with 7 bases lining up with TRBD1. The sequenced sample was CD8+ T cells from PBMCs. The CDR3 protein is CASSQRDSTYGYTF. CDR3 bases: TGTGCCAGCAGCCAACGGGACAGCACCTATGGCTACACCTTC.